These 24 T cell receptor beta chains originate from one sample sequenced in a study of blood T cells in healthy people across ages. A second PCR of roughly 7 to 11 cycles used a sample-barcoded 5' primer and a J-beta primer mix. MiXCR, run by TCRdb on the 5' RACE reads, gives a single entry per CDR3 protein. Among fewer than 1 million distinct CDR3 sequences, around 45% were seen once, and the ten largest hold roughly a fifth. The specimen was blood. The receptors here all came from a man aged 55 to 70 in good health.

The chain has TRBV3-1 and TRBJ2-7; 15 positions agree with TRBD2. Germline CDR1 LGHDT, CDR2 YNNKEL (reference sequence). V lost 6 bases to trimming and J lost 5 bases; unmatched junction nucleotides: 5. The CDR3 spans 15 residues. The CDR3: CASRDRTSGGDEQYF. The CDR3 nucleotides are TGTGCCAGCAGGGACAGGACTAGCGGGGGGGACGAGCAGTACTTC.

V and J are TRBV9 and TRBJ2-3; D is unclear. Germline V gives CDR1 SGDLS, CDR2 YYNGEE. V lost 0 bases, J lost 6 bases, and 11 bases lay in between. This CDR3 is built from 14 residues. CDR3 residues: CASSVVSAADTQYF. The CDR3 bases are TGTGCCAGCAGCGTAGTATCGGCGGCTGATACGCAGTATTTT.

This clonotype was seen repeatedly, ten times or more. This chain uses TRBV20-1 with TRBJ2-7; D possibly corresponds to TRBD1 (6 bases). V was clipped by 6 bases and J by 2 bases, with 14 bases between them. This CDR3 spans 13 amino acids. Germline V CDR1 and CDR2: DFQATT, SNEGSKA (reference sequence). The CDR3 DNA reads TGCAGTGCCACCCCAGGGACAACCTACGAGCAGTACTTC. Protein: CSATPGTTYEQYF.

The chain has TRBV11-2 and TRBJ1-2; D uncertain. Germline V lookup: CDR1 SGHAT, CDR2 FQNNGV. V lost 3 bases to trimming and J lost 8 bases, with 13 bases between them. CDR3 length equals 13 residues. CDR3 nucleotide sequence: TGTGCCAGCAGCTTGACCAGGAGTGGGGGCTACACCTTC. Translated: CASSLTRSGGYTF.

This chain links TRBV20-1 with TRBJ2-5; 7 bases match TRBD1. This CDR3 comprises 12 residues. J gave up 3 bases and V 7 bases, and 5 bases lay outside the gene matches. CDR1 and CDR2 from the germline V gene are DFQATT and SNEGSKA (reference sequence). The CDR3 loop is CSVPGQKETQYF. The CDR3 DNA reads TGCAGTGTCCCGGGACAGAAAGAGACCCAGTACTTC.

This chain connects TRBV28 to TRBJ2-7; D is unclear. CDR1 and CDR2 from the germline V gene are MDHEN and SYDVKM. V was pared by 2 bases and J by 5 bases, with 19 bases between. This CDR3 comprises 16 residues. The CDR3 coding sequence is TGTGCCAGCAGTTTAACGAAGTACAGTGTGGTCAACGAGCAGTACTTC. Translating it yields CASSLTKYSVVNEQYF.

This rearrangement joins TRBV12-3 or TRBV12-4 to TRBJ2-2; D is undetermined. The CDR3 has 15 residues. Trimming left V 5 bases short and J 3 bases short, with 13 bases between. The CDR3 loop reads CASSHSAPDTGELFF. CDR3 nucleotides: TGTGCCAGCAGTCATAGTGCCCCAGACACCGGGGAGCTGTTTTTT.

This chain uses TRBV19 with TRBJ2-6; TRBD1 might be the D (5 bases). V was pared by 7 bases and J by 0 bases, with 10 bases between. Germline assignment: CDR1 LNHDA and CDR2 SQIVND (reference sequence). CDR3 length: 15 residues. CDR3 protein: CASNDRYSGANVLTF. The CDR3 bases are TGTGCCAGTAACGACAGATACTCTGGGGCCAACGTCCTGACTTTC.

The rearrangement uses TRBV29-1 and TRBJ2-2; the D is unclear. Trimming removed 4 bases at V and 2 bases at J, with 5 bases between. Germline V lookup: CDR1 SQVTM, CDR2 ANQGSEA. CDR3 length: 12 residues. In DNA form, the CDR3 reads TGCAGCGTTGGTCCTAACACCGGGGAGCTGTTTTTT. Translation gives CSVGPNTGELFF.

CDR3 sequence (DNA): TGTGCCAGCAGCTTATGGCCCAGGGAGACCCAGTACTTC. Protein: CASSLWPRETQYF. The rearrangement joins TRBV7-2 to TRBJ2-5; D gene uncertain. Germline assignment: CDR1 SGHTA and CDR2 FQGNSA. The CDR3 totals 13 residues. V lost 2 bases to trimming and J lost 5 bases, with 9 bases between them.

The genes are TRBV15 and TRBJ2-7; perhaps TRBD2 as D (6 bases). The J call may be mistaken, given a closer DNA end match to TRBJ2-5. The CDR3 spans 15 residues. Germline V gives CDR1 LNHNV, CDR2 YYDKDF (reference sequence). CDR3 sequence (DNA): TGTGCCACCAGCAGAGATCTGGGGACTGTGGAGACCCAGTACTTC. Protein: CATSRDLGTVETQYF.

This clonotype was counted a few times. The chain is built from TRBV12-3 or TRBV12-4 and TRBJ2-7, with TRBD1 as a possible D gene (5 bases). The germline V and J ends were trimmed by 3 bases and 10 bases, with 16 bases remaining between them. The CDR3 consists of 13 residues. CDR3 amino acids: CASSFADSNYQYF. Here the CDR3 DNA reads TGTGCCAGCAGTTTCGCCGACAGCAATTACCAGTACTTC.

This clonotype turned up a few times. A clone one base away is much larger, so this may be a read error. This chain connects TRBV6-5 to TRBJ2-1; a weak D match, TRBD2 (5 bases). The CDR3 totals 13 residues. Germline V gives CDR1 MNHEY, CDR2 SVGAGI. The V end lost 6 bases, the J end lost 8 bases, and 14 bases lay between the germline ends. CDR3 sequence (DNA): TGTGCCAGCAGGGACTCTGGAGCGGATGAGCAGTTCTTC. Translation gives CASRDSGADEQFF.

In the case of this clonotype: This may stem from a read error, because a much larger clone lies one nucleotide away. V and J are TRBV12-3 or TRBV12-4 and TRBJ2-1; the D is unclear. The CDR3 spans 13 residues. Trimming removed 2 bases at V and 5 bases at J, with 7 bases between. The CDR3 region is CASSLIRNNEQFF. In DNA form, the CDR3 reads TGTGCCAGCAGTTTAATCCGAAACAATGAGCAGTTCTTC.

A few counts support this clonotype. V and J are TRBV10-3 and TRBJ2-5; no clear D gene. Trimming took 7 bases from V and 1 from J, leaving 10 bases between them. In germline, CDR1 is ENHRY, CDR2 SYGVKD. This CDR3 contains 13 residues. The DNA for the CDR3 is TGTGCCATCACCGGACGGCCCCAAGAGACCCAGTACTTC. Amino acids: CAITGRPQETQYF.

This clonotype turned up a few times. V usage is TRBV29-1 and J usage is TRBJ2-5; D unresolved. This CDR3 spans 12 amino acids. Germline V gene data show CDR1 as SQVTM and CDR2 as ANQGSEA. Trimming left V 0 bases short and J 1 base short, with 3 bases between. In nucleotides, the CDR3 is TGCAGCGTTGAAGATCGCCAAGAGACCCAGTACTTC. This gives the protein CSVEDRQETQYF. Full variable domain (rest looked up from reference TRBV29-1 and TRBJ2-5): SAVISQKPSRDICQRGTSLTIQCQVDSQVTMMFWYRQQPGQSLTLIATANQGSEATYESGFVIDKFPISRPNLTFSTLTVSNMSPEDSSIYLCSVEDRQETQYFGPGTRLLVL.

This clonotype was detected a few times. The gene calls are TRBV12-3 or TRBV12-4 and TRBJ2-7, with 7 bases fitting TRBD1. Trimming at V came to 6 bases and at J to 5 bases, leaving 7 bases not matched to a gene. There are 13 residues in the CDR3. Here the CDR3 reads CASRATGTHEQYF. The CDR3 coding sequence is TGTGCCAGCAGAGCGACAGGGACCCACGAGCAGTACTTC.

This clonotype is a singleton in its sample. The chain combines TRBV10-2 with TRBJ2-7; 8 bases agree with TRBD2. Germline V CDR1 and CDR2: WSHSY, SAAADI. CDR3 length: 14 residues. V lost 2 bases, J lost 7 bases, and 7 bases stayed unmatched. In nucleotides, the CDR3 is TGCGCCAGCAGTGAGGCAGCGGGGGCTAGAGAGCAGTACTTC. Translating gives CASSEAAGAREQYF.

The chain combines TRBV10-3 with TRBJ2-3, with D maybe TRBD2 (5 bases). CDR1 is ENHRY, CDR2 SYGVKD, per germline. The V end was cut by 9 bases, the J end by 1 base, with 17 bases between. The CDR3 covers 15 residues. This CDR3 reads CAIRRGSQGTDTQYF. Written as DNA, the CDR3 is TGTGCCATTCGTCGCGGGTCCCAGGGCACAGATACGCAGTATTTT.

V gene TRBV4-2 combines with J gene TRBJ2-5; D possibly corresponds to TRBD2 (6 bases). The V and J ends lost 2 bases and 1 base respectively, with 11 bases between them. The CDR3 is 15 residues long. The germline CDR1 and CDR2 sequences are LGHNA and YNFKEQ. The CDR3 reads CASSQSRGSQETQYF. The DNA of the CDR3 is TGTGCCAGCAGCCAATCCCGGGGGTCCCAAGAGACCCAGTACTTC.

This clonotype was found a few times. V and J are TRBV5-1 and TRBJ2-3; tentatively, D is TRBD1 (6 bases). The CDR3 has 13 amino acids. CDR1 is SGHRS, CDR2 YFSETQ, per germline. V was shortened by 1 base and J by 4 bases, with 7 bases between the two germline ends. The CDR3 region has the DNA TGCGCCAGCAGCTTGACAGGGTCAGATACGCAGTATTTT. Amino acids: CASSLTGSDTQYF.

The chain combines TRBV6-2 or TRBV6-3 with TRBJ2-7; TRBD2 agrees at 7 bases. V was clipped by 8 bases and J by 7 bases; unmatched bases: 23. The CDR3 is made up of 17 amino acids. Germline loops: CDR1 MNHEY, CDR2 SVGEGT. CDR3: CASVGSGVSSSYNEQYF. Here the CDR3 DNA reads TGTGCCAGCGTGGGAAGCGGGGTTAGTAGCTCCTACAATGAGCAGTACTTC.

The rearrangement uses TRBV11-3 and TRBJ1-2; D is unresolved. Per the germline V gene, CDR1 is SGHNT and CDR2 is YENEEA. V was shortened by 3 bases and J by 4 bases, with 12 bases between the two germline ends. The CDR3 contains 14 residues. DNA of the CDR3: TGTGCCAGCAGCTTGGCGTCTACCAGCTATGGCTACACCTTC. It yields the protein CASSLASTSYGYTF. Using reference TRBV11-3 and TRBJ1-2 for the parts outside the CDR3, the full variable domain is EAGVVQSPRYKIIEKKQPVAFWCNPISGHNTLYWYLQNLGQGPELLIRYENEEAVDDSQLPKDRFSAERLKGVDSTLKIQPAELGDSAVYLCASSLASTSYGYTFGSGTRLTVV.

This clonotype appeared a few times. V gene TRBV13 combines with J gene TRBJ2-1; no firm D call. V lost 5 bases and J 5 bases, leaving 7 bases between the germline ends. Germline-derived CDR1 and CDR2 are PRHDT and FYEKMQ (reference sequence). CDR3 length equals 12 residues. The CDR3 region has the DNA TGTGCCAGCAGCCAGGTAAACAATGAGCAGTTCTTC. Protein sequence: CASSQVNNEQFF.